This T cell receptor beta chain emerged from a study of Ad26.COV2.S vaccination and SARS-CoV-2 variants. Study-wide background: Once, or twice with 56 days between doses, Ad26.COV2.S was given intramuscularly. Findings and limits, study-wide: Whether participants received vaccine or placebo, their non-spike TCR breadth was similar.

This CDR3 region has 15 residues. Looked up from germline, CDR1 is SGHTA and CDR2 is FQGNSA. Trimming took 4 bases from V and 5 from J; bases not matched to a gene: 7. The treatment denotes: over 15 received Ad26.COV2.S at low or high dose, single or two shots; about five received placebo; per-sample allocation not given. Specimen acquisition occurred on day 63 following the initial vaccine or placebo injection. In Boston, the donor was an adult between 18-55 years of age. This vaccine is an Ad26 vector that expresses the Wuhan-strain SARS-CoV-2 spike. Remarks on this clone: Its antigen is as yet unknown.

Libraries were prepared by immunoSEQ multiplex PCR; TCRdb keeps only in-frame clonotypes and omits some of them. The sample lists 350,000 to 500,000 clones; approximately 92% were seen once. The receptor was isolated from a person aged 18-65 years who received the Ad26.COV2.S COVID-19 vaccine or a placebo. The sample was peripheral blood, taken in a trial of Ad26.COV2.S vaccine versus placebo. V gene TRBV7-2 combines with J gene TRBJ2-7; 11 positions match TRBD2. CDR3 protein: CASSSLGLAVNEQYF. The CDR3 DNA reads TGTGCCAGCAGCTCCCTGGGACTAGCGGTCAACGAGCAGTACTTC.